The 23 T cell receptor beta chains presented below share a single source sample, sequenced in a study of cytomegalovirus exposure and HLA in healthy donors. PCR amplification relied on 60 Vbeta primers (plus 13 Jbeta primers). Here immunoSEQ multiplex PCR was the method, and the copy in TCRdb shows in-frame clones only, minus some. Of some 130,000 clones in the sample, about 80% were seen once. The sequenced material came from PBMCs. All receptors come from a young man in good health and CMV-seronegative.

The V call is TRBV5-1, the J call TRBJ2-2, with D unclear. Trimming stripped 0 bases from V and 0 bases from J, with 6 bases between. The CDR3 has 15 amino acids. Germline values: CDR1 SGHRS, CDR2 YFSETQ. CDR3 in DNA: TGCGCCAGCAGCTTGGGACAATCGAACACCGGGGAGCTGTTTTTT. Translation: CASSLGQSNTGELFF. The full variable domain, its missing parts supplied by reference TRBV5-1 and TRBJ2-2, is KAGVTQTPRYLIKTRGQQVTLSCSPISGHRSVSWYQQTPGQGLQFLFEYFSETQRNKGNFPGRFSGRQFSNSRSEMNVSTLELGDSALYLCASSLGQSNTGELFFGEGSRLTVL.

About this clone itself: The germline gene is not matched at one end of the junction; a read error may be the cause. The V and J genes are TRBV7-7 and TRBJ2-1; 9 positions match TRBD2. This CDR3 is 13 amino acids long. Looked up from germline, CDR1 is SSHAT and CDR2 is FNYEAQ (reference sequence). CDR3: CASSLGGRDEQFF. CDR3 sequence (DNA): TGTGCTAGCAGCTTAGGCGGGAGGGACGAGCAGTTCTTC.

The chain joins TRBV6-5 to TRBJ1-2; 8 nucleotides match TRBD1. The CDR3 has 14 residues. Germline lookup yields CDR1 MNHEY and CDR2 SVGAGI. V shed 2 bases, J shed 7 bases, and the junction held 6 bases outside the gene matches. The CDR3 nucleotides are TGTGCCAGCAGTTACACGAGACAGGGGATTGGCTACACCTTC. Residues: CASSYTRQGIGYTF.

This clone was detected only once. V usage is TRBV11-2 and J usage is TRBJ2-3; 7 positions agree with TRBD2. V shed 1 base, J shed 4 bases, and the junction held 5 bases outside the gene matches. This CDR3 contains 15 residues. Germline CDR1 reads SGHAT; CDR2 reads FQNNGV. In DNA form, the CDR3 reads TGTGCCAGCAGCTTAGCGGGGGGAGTCGCAGATACGCAGTATTTT. It is translated as CASSLAGGVADTQYF.

This clone was recorded only once. V gene TRBV5-1 combines with J gene TRBJ2-1; the match to TRBD2 covers 9 bases. Germline V gene lookup returns CDR1 SGHRS and CDR2 YFSETQ. CDR3 length: 17 residues. Losses at the gene ends were 2 bases for V and 6 bases for J; bases not matched to a gene: 12. CDR3 coding DNA: TGCGCCAGCAGCTTCCAAACCGGGACTAGCCTTGTCAATGAGCAGTTCTTC. Translated, it gives CASSFQTGTSLVNEQFF.

The genes are TRBV30 and TRBJ2-3; 7 nucleotides agree with TRBD2. The CDR3 extends over 14 amino acids. Germline CDR1 is GTSNPN and CDR2 is SVGIG (reference sequence). Unmatched junction bases numbered 1, after V lost 0 bases and J lost 1 base. The CDR3 spells CAWSVRGGTDTQYF. CDR3 nucleotides: TGTGCCTGGAGTGTACGGGGGGGCACAGATACGCAGTATTTT.

This clone appeared once. The chain uses TRBV7-2 and TRBJ1-4; 11 bases line up with TRBD1. The CDR3 covers 15 residues. After removal of 3 bases from V and 8 bases from J, the junction contained 5 bases not matched to a gene. Germline V gene sequence: CDR1 SGHTA, CDR2 FQGNSA. CDR3 sequence: CASSFAGTGGEKLFF. The CDR3 DNA follows: TGTGCCAGCAGCTTCGCCGGGACAGGGGGAGAAAAACTGTTTTTT.

The CDR3 protein is CASTGQGGSIQYF. CDR3 coding DNA: TGTGCCAGCACCGGACAGGGGGGGAGCATTCAGTACTTC. This chain connects TRBV7-2 to TRBJ2-4; 10 positions match TRBD1. J was trimmed by 9 bases and V by 7 bases; bases with no gene match: 6. The CDR3 spans 13 residues. The germline V gene encodes CDR1 SGHTA and CDR2 FQGNSA.

This clone was detected once. The V call is TRBV11-2, the J call TRBJ2-4, with D possibly matching TRBD2 (5 bases). This CDR3 spans 15 amino acids. From germline, CDR1 is SGHAT and CDR2 FQNNGV. V was pared by 1 base and J by 4 bases, with 11 bases between. CDR3 in DNA: TGTGCCAGCAGCTTAGGGGGTGGCGGGAAAAACATTCAGTACTTC. Translated, it gives CASSLGGGGKNIQYF.

CDR3 in amino acids: CASIGGAGNTGELFF. CDR3 in DNA: TGTGCCAGCATAGGAGGGGCAGGGAACACCGGGGAGCTGTTTTTT. The V call is TRBV28, the J call TRBJ2-2; a possible D gene is TRBD2 (6 bases). CDR1 MDHEN and CDR2 SYDVKM come from the germline V gene. This CDR3 has 15 amino acids. Between the trimmed V and J ends, which lost 7 bases and 1 base, there was a span of 13 bases.

The chain recombines TRBV27 with TRBJ2-7; D possibly corresponds to TRBD2 (6 bases). CDR3 length: 12 amino acids. Germline CDR1 is MNHEY and CDR2 is SMNVEV (reference sequence). V was clipped by 10 bases and J by 3 bases, with 13 bases between them. The CDR3 bases are TGTGCCACAGCCGACGGGGGCTACGAGCAGTACTTC. This sequence encodes CATADGGYEQYF.

The chain uses TRBV30 and TRBJ2-5, with D tentatively TRBD2 (6 bases). The germline V gene encodes CDR1 GTSNPN and CDR2 SVGIG (reference sequence). The CDR3 length is 13 residues. The V end lost 4 bases, the J end lost 5 bases, and 14 bases lay between the germline ends. The CDR3 sequence is CAWNSAGGETQYF. The CDR3 coding sequence is TGTGCCTGGAATTCGGCCGGAGGGGAGACCCAGTACTTC.

The chain links TRBV5-1 to TRBJ2-3; possibly TRBD1 for D (5 bases). The CDR3 consists of 12 residues. V lost 4 bases to trimming and J lost 7 bases, with 10 bases between them. Germline V gene data show CDR1 as SGHRS and CDR2 as YFSETQ. CDR3: CASSEGVYTQYF. CDR3 DNA: TGCGCCAGCAGCGAAGGGGTTTATACGCAGTATTTT.

V gene TRBV7-2 combines with J gene TRBJ1-1, with 7 bases identical to TRBD1. Germline V CDR1 and CDR2: SGHTA, FQGNSA. This CDR3 contains 14 residues. J was trimmed by 2 bases and V by 6 bases; bases with no gene match: 6. This chain's CDR3 is CASRYDRENTEAFF. As DNA, the CDR3 is TGTGCCAGCAGGTACGACAGGGAAAACACTGAAGCTTTCTTT.

Remarks on this clone: Different DNA sequences within this sample yield the same CDR3. The chain joins TRBV5-4 to TRBJ2-5; 14 bases fit TRBD2. Germline CDR1 and CDR2: SGHNT and YYREEE (reference sequence). Germline trimming cut 5 bases from V and 5 bases from J; bases unmatched to any gene: 5. The CDR3 has 15 amino acids. The chain's CDR3 is CASRPGLAGAETQYF. The CDR3 DNA is TGTGCCAGCAGGCCGGGACTAGCGGGAGCTGAGACCCAGTACTTC.

The V and J genes are TRBV6-5 and TRBJ2-3; 7 bases are shared with TRBD2. Germline loops: CDR1 MNHEY, CDR2 SVGAGI. V lost 0 bases and J lost 9; bases outside the gene matches: 6. This CDR3 has 14 residues. CDR3 DNA: TGTGCCAGCAGTTACTCGGAGACTAGCTTAACGCAGTATTTT. Encoded protein: CASSYSETSLTQYF.

The chain carries TRBV7-9 and TRBJ1-2; D ambiguous. Trimming removed 1 base from V and 4 bases from J, with 16 bases in between. The CDR3 extends over 16 amino acids. Germline CDR1 SEHNR, CDR2 FQNEAQ (reference sequence). This CDR3 is CASSLGLPPAPYGYTF. CDR3 sequence (DNA): TGTGCCAGCAGCTTAGGACTCCCCCCTGCGCCCTATGGCTACACCTTC.

The chain has TRBV11-2 and TRBJ1-4; possible D gene TRBD1, 6 bases. Germline assignment: CDR1 SGHAT and CDR2 FQNNGV. This CDR3 contains 15 residues. V shed 7 bases and J shed 1 base, with 13 bases lying between them. CDR3 protein: CASTLRQETNEKLFF. The CDR3 nucleotides are TGTGCCAGCACACTACGACAGGAAACTAATGAAAAACTGTTTTTT.

This chain joins TRBV9 and TRBJ1-3; 9 bases are shared with TRBD1. V lost 2 bases and J lost 2; bases outside the gene matches: 5. The CDR3 length is 16 residues. The germline V gene encodes CDR1 SGDLS and CDR2 YYNGEE. The CDR3, as DNA: TGTGCCAGCAGCGTTGACAGGGGGGCGCCTGGAAACACCATATATTTT. This sequence encodes CASSVDRGAPGNTIYF. Variable domain in full (rest from reference TRBV9 and TRBJ1-3): DSGVTQTPKHLITATGQRVTLRCSPRSGDLSVYWYQQSLDQGLQFLIQYYNGEERAKGNILERFSAQQFPDLHSELNLSSLELGDSALYFCASSVDRGAPGNTIYFGEGSWLTVV.

This chain uses TRBV27 with TRBJ1-4; D remains unclear. CDR1 MNHEY and CDR2 SMNVEV come from the germline V gene (reference sequence). There are 13 residues in the CDR3. V lost 6 bases and J lost 0, with 5 bases in between. CDR3 sequence (DNA): TGTGCCAGCAGAACTCCAACTAATGAAAAACTGTTTTTT. The encoded protein is CASRTPTNEKLFF.

To note about this clone: One junction end disagrees with the germline gene, perhaps due to a read error. The chain recombines TRBV7-9 with TRBJ1-2; TRBD1 agrees at 10 bases. CDR3 length equals 17 residues. The germline gives CDR1 SEHNR, CDR2 FQNEAQ (reference sequence). DNA of the CDR3: TGTTCCAGCAGCCAAACGAGACAGGGGGCGTTCAACTATGGCTACACCTTC. Translation gives CSSSQTRQGAFNYGYTF.

The J gene is TRBJ2-3, the V gene TRBV30; 7 bases match TRBD2. The junction had 8 bases not matched to a gene; V was cut back by 6 bases and J by 2 bases. CDR1 is GTSNPN, CDR2 SVGIG, per germline (reference sequence). The CDR3 consists of 14 residues. The CDR3 nucleotides read TGTGCCTGTCCTAGGCGGGAGCACACAGATACGCAGTATTTT. Encoded protein: CACPRREHTDTQYF.

This clone was seen just once. V usage is TRBV2 and J usage is TRBJ2-2; 7 bases agree with TRBD2. Losses at the gene ends were 4 bases for V and 7 bases for J; bases not matched to a gene: 3. Per the germline V gene, CDR1 is SNHLY and CDR2 is FYNNEI. CDR3 length: 13 residues. CDR3 bases: TGTGCCAGCAGTGCGCGGGAGAACGGGGAGCTGTTTTTT. This translates into CASSARENGELFF.